The T cell receptor beta chain under discussion was sequenced for a study of PD-1 blockade in mismatch repair-deficient tumors. The overall study: Patients had eleven to twelve mismatch repair-deficient cancer types and were previously treated and progressing. Regarding the study as a whole: Tumor-resident clones, often absent from pretreatment blood, expanded after pembrolizumab and then contracted.

The CDR3 totals 13 residues. Trimming took 3 bases from V and 7 from J, leaving 12 bases between them. Germline CDR1 is SGHVS and CDR2 is FQNEAQ. Notes on this clone: Its specificity is unknown.

Using immunoSEQ multiplex PCR, the repertoire was profiled, and TCRdb retains in-frame clones only, with some absent. The sample contains about 120,000 clones, roughly 80% of which appear only once. The TCR-sequenced patients were a few responders to pembrolizumab. The chain uses TRBV7-8 and TRBJ2-5; tentatively, D is TRBD1 (5 bases). The source of this sequence is an adult with mismatch repair-deficient cancer. The sample here was peripheral blood, taken 60 to 65 weeks after starting pembrolizumab. As DNA, the CDR3 is TGTGCCAGCAGCTTTCGGACACTTGGGACCCAGTACTTC. Its translation is CASSFRTLGTQYF.